This entry is about one T cell receptor beta chain. Time point indicated: new active TB diagnosis, blood taken before or within 7 days of starting treatment. On average around 100,000 T cells per donor were immunosequenced. This CDR3 is 13 amino acids long. Germline V gives CDR1 MNHEY, CDR2 SMNVEV (reference sequence). Trimming shortened V by 2 bases and J by 3 bases, and 6 bases separated the two germline ends. The entry originates in a study of T cells in tuberculosis. Profiled with immunoSEQ multiplex PCR; TCRdb holds only in-frame clones, not every one. This sample carries 30,000 to 35,000 clones, 80% to 95% of them seen once, and the ten largest clones take nearly 2.5%.

Sequencing used PBMCs, obtained at tuberculosis diagnosis. This clonotype originated in an adult with tuberculosis. The genes are TRBV27 and TRBJ2-3; a weak D match, TRBD2 (5 bases). The DNA for the CDR3 is TGTGCCAGCAGTTTAGAGGGTACAGATACGCAGTATTTT. Protein: CASSLEGTDTQYF.